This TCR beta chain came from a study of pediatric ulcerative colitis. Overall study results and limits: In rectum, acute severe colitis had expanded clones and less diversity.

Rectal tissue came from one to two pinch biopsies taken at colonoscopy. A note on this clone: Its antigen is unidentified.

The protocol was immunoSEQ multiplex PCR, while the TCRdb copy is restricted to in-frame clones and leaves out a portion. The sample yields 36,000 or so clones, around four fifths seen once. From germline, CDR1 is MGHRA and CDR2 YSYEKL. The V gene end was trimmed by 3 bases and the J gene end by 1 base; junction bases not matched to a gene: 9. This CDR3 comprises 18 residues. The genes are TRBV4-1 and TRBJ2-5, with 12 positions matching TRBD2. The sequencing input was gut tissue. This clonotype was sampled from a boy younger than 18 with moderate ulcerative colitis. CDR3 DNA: TGCGCCAGCAGCCACCTCGGACTAGCGGGGCGCGTCCAAGAGACCCAGTACTTC. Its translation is CASSHLGLAGRVQETQYF.